These 29 T cell receptor beta chains were all obtained from the same sample, sequenced in a study of blood T cell repertoires in COVID-19. This table comes from immunoSEQ multiplex PCR, and its TCRdb copy is limited to in-frame clones, with some not included. This sample has around 300,000 clones; 87% occur once, and the top ten carry about 2.3%. The sequenced material came from peripheral blood. The source of these receptors is a man between 18 and 35 years old with active or convalescent COVID-19.

This clone has more than one count but fewer than ten. The rearrangement joins TRBV5-4 to TRBJ1-4, with D tentatively TRBD1 (5 bases). With 4 bases removed from V and 0 bases from J, the gap between germline ends came to 10 bases. The V gene's germline CDR1 is SGHNT and CDR2 YYREEE (reference sequence). The CDR3 contains 15 residues. The CDR3 reads CASSLGDSTNEKLFF. The CDR3 nucleotides read TGTGCCAGCAGCCTAGGGGATTCAACTAATGAAAAACTGTTTTTT. Looking up the rest from reference TRBV5-4 and TRBJ1-4 gives the full variable domain: ETGVTQSPTHLIKTRGQQVTLRCSSQSGHNTVSWYQQALGQGPQFIFQYYREEENGRGNFPPRFSGLQFPNYSSELNVNALELDDSALYLCASSLGDSTNEKLFFGSGTQLSVL.

The chain combines TRBV7-9 with TRBJ1-1, with TRBD1 as a possible D gene (5 bases). V was trimmed by 6 bases and J by 3 bases, leaving 11 bases between them. Per germline, CDR1 SEHNR and CDR2 FQNEAQ (reference sequence). The CDR3 has 13 residues. CDR3 amino acids: CASSQIRDTEAFF. CDR3 DNA sequence: TGTGCCAGCAGTCAAATCAGGGACACTGAAGCTTTCTTT.

The rearrangement joins TRBV28 to TRBJ2-6; D is possibly TRBD1 (6 bases). This CDR3 comprises 15 residues. Germline CDR1 reads MDHEN; CDR2 reads SYDVKM. Between the trimmed V and J ends, which lost 5 bases and 0 bases, there was a span of 8 bases. The CDR3 spells CASSTGFSGANVLTF. CDR3 nucleotides: TGTGCCAGCAGTACAGGGTTCTCTGGGGCCAACGTCCTGACTTTC.

V gene TRBV13 combines with J gene TRBJ2-1, with D possibly TRBD2 on 6 matching bases. The germline V gene encodes CDR1 PRHDT and CDR2 FYEKMQ (reference sequence). The CDR3 has 17 amino acids. V was trimmed by 0 bases and J by 1 base, leaving 13 bases between them. The DNA for the CDR3 is TGTGCCAGCAGCTTAGGCGGAGGGTTACAATCCTACAATGAGCAGTTCTTC. Translated, it gives CASSLGGGLQSYNEQFF.

Here the CDR3 DNA reads TGTGCCAGTAGTATCCTCCCCGCGGGGGCCCAGTACTTC. Protein sequence: CASSILPAGAQYF. The rearrangement links TRBV19 to TRBJ2-5; 7 bases are shared with TRBD2. This CDR3 is built from 13 residues. Germline lookup yields CDR1 LNHDA and CDR2 SQIVND (reference sequence). V was clipped by 3 bases and J by 9 bases; unmatched bases: 7.

V gene TRBV15 combines with J gene TRBJ2-2; 9 bases match TRBD1. CDR3 length equals 15 residues. Per the germline V gene, CDR1 is LNHNV and CDR2 is YYDKDF (reference sequence). V trimming: 6 bases; J trimming: 7 bases; junction bases outside the gene matches: 9. CDR3 bases: TGTGCCACCAGTATCCTACAGGGGGCTGGCGGGGAGCTGTTTTTT. Amino acid sequence: CATSILQGAGGELFF.

The rearrangement joins TRBV7-3 to TRBJ2-1; tentative D call: TRBD2 (6 bases). CDR1 and CDR2 (germline): SGHTA, FQGTGA. CDR3 size: 15 residues. The germline V and J ends were trimmed by 5 bases and 1 base, with 12 bases remaining between them. The CDR3 here is CASSQGGPSYNEQFF. CDR3 DNA: TGTGCCAGCAGCCAGGGAGGCCCTTCCTACAATGAGCAGTTCTTC.

This chain links TRBV6-5 with TRBJ1-1, with 8 bases matching TRBD1. The CDR3 has 15 amino acids. The V gene's germline CDR1 is MNHEY and CDR2 SVGAGI. V shed 0 bases, J shed 5 bases, and the junction held 5 bases outside the gene matches. The CDR3 region has the DNA TGTGCCAGCAGTTACTCGACCAGGGGGCATACTGAAGCTTTCTTT. Translation: CASSYSTRGHTEAFF.

The V gene is TRBV7-9, the J gene TRBJ2-3, with 7 bases lining up with TRBD2. V lost 10 bases and J lost 5; bases outside the gene matches: 15. The CDR3 is 15 amino acids. The germline CDR1 and CDR2 sequences are SEHNR and FQNEAQ (reference sequence). CDR3 sequence: CAIPWGGGGLDTQYF. CDR3 DNA sequence: TGTGCCATTCCGTGGGGAGGCGGGGGACTAGATACGCAGTATTTT.

This chain joins TRBV6-5 and TRBJ1-3; D not certain. Germline values: CDR1 MNHEY, CDR2 SVGAGI. Trimming left V 2 bases short and J 4 bases short, with 6 bases between. The length of the CDR3 is 13 residues. The CDR3 here is CASSYGGGNTIYF. The DNA for the CDR3 is TGTGCCAGCAGTTACGGTGGCGGAAACACCATATATTTT.

J is TRBJ2-2 and V is TRBV28, with 7 positions matching TRBD1. V lost 5 bases, J lost 10 bases, and 4 bases stayed unmatched. CDR3 size: 12 residues. The germline V gene encodes CDR1 MDHEN and CDR2 SYDVKM. The CDR3 is CASSVDRVELFF. For the CDR3, the DNA is TGTGCCAGCAGTGTCGACAGGGTGGAGCTGTTTTTT.

This clone occurred a few times. This sequence joins TRBV3-1 (or the pseudogene TRBV3-2) and TRBJ1-5; 9 bases are shared with TRBD1. Trimming at V came to 8 bases and at J to 1 base, leaving 3 bases not matched to a gene. The CDR3 contains 14 residues. Germline CDR1 LGHDT, CDR2 YNNKEL (reference sequence). CDR3 DNA: TGTGCCAGCTCGGACAGGGGAAGCAATCAGCCCCAGCATTTT. This encodes CASSDRGSNQPQHF.

This clone showed up just a few times. The rearrangement links TRBV12-3 or TRBV12-4 to TRBJ1-2, with unresolved D. Trimming removed 10 bases from V and 7 bases from J, with 16 bases in between. The CDR3 is 12 residues long. The CDR3 is CATEFPPVGYTF. For the CDR3, the DNA is TGTGCCACCGAGTTCCCGCCGGTTGGCTACACCTTC.

The rearrangement links TRBV10-2 to TRBJ1-2; D perhaps matches TRBD1 (5 bases). This CDR3 region has 14 residues. V was trimmed by 5 bases and J by 3 bases, leaving 13 bases between them. Germline V CDR1 and CDR2: WSHSY, SAAADI. In DNA, the CDR3 is TGCGCCAGCAGTAGAGCCGACAGAGACTATGGCTACACCTTC. Translating gives CASSRADRDYGYTF.

Remarks on this clone: The likely explanation is a read error, given a far larger clone one base away. In DNA, the CDR3 is TGTGCCAGCAGTAGCGGGGGGGCCACAGATACGCAGTATTTT. It encodes CASSSGGATDTQYF. V gene TRBV7-7 combines with J gene TRBJ2-3; 11 bases line up with TRBD2. Germline CDR1 SSHAT, CDR2 FNYEAQ (reference sequence). This CDR3 is 14 amino acids long. The J segment lost 2 bases and the V segment lost 6 bases, leaving 1 base of the junction unmatched.

The J gene is TRBJ1-2, the V gene TRBV5-1; unclear D gene. The CDR3 runs 16 residues. Per the germline V gene, CDR1 is SGHRS and CDR2 is YFSETQ. V dropped 0 bases and J dropped 7 bases, with 19 bases sitting between them. The CDR3 DNA reads TGCGCCAGCAGCTTGGGGGAGTCCAAGTTTAGATCTGGCTACACCTTC. This encodes CASSLGESKFRSGYTF.

The gene calls are TRBV5-8 and TRBJ2-3; TRBD1 aligns across 9 bases. The J segment lost 2 bases and the V segment lost 4 bases, leaving 5 bases of the junction unmatched. Germline assignment: CDR1 SGHTS and CDR2 YDEGEE. The CDR3 spans 15 residues. The CDR3 DNA sequence: TGTGCCAGCAGCCCCGGGACAGGGACCACAGATACGCAGTATTTT. Protein sequence: CASSPGTGTTDTQYF.

The V gene is TRBV6-2 or TRBV6-3, the J gene TRBJ2-7; D is uncertain. Trimming shortened V by 0 bases and J by 6 bases, and 9 bases separated the two germline ends. The CDR3 spans 13 residues. The germline V gene encodes CDR1 MNHEY and CDR2 SVGEGT. This CDR3 is CASSYSLRSEQYF. The CDR3 DNA follows: TGTGCCAGCAGTTACTCACTTCGATCCGAGCAGTACTTC.

V is TRBV27 and J is TRBJ2-5; D is unresolved. CDR3 length: 10 amino acids. Trimming pared 7 bases from V and 3 bases from J, leaving 3 bases between. Germline CDR1 and CDR2: MNHEY and SMNVEV (reference sequence). In DNA form, the CDR3 reads TGTGCCAGCACTAAAGAGACCCAGTACTTC. It codes for CASTKETQYF.

V and J are TRBV6-5 and TRBJ2-1, with TRBD2 as a possible D gene (7 bases). CDR3 length: 16 amino acids. Germline assignment: CDR1 MNHEY and CDR2 SVGAGI. V lost 4 bases and J lost 9, with 22 bases in between. The CDR3 nucleotides read TGTGCCAGCAGTTTCCAAGGAGGGGGGGTGCCCAGTGAGCAGTTCTTC. It yields the protein CASSFQGGGVPSEQFF.

In this sample, this clone turned up a few times. J is TRBJ2-7 and V is TRBV10-1; 8 positions match TRBD1. V lost 6 bases to trimming and J lost 6 bases; unmatched junction nucleotides: 7. There are 13 residues in the CDR3. The germline V gene encodes CDR1 WNHNN and CDR2 SYGVQD (reference sequence). The CDR3 reads CASRYRGSGEQYF. For the CDR3, the DNA is TGCGCCAGCAGATACAGGGGGTCTGGCGAGCAGTACTTC.

The chain is built from TRBV27 and TRBJ1-3; 10 nucleotides agree with TRBD1. This CDR3 is 15 amino acids long. The V gene end was trimmed by 3 bases and the J gene end by 4 bases; junction bases not matched to a gene: 3. Germline V CDR1 and CDR2: MNHEY, SMNVEV (reference sequence). Written as DNA, the CDR3 is TGTGCCAGCAGTTTCGGGACAGGGGTCGGAAACACCATATATTTT. Translated: CASSFGTGVGNTIYF.

The chain uses TRBV27 and TRBJ1-2; D perhaps matches TRBD1 (5 bases). V lost 1 base, J lost 2 bases, and 17 bases lay in between. Germline lookup yields CDR1 MNHEY and CDR2 SMNVEV (reference sequence). This CDR3 comprises 17 residues. The CDR3 protein is CASSLWGRLTENYGYTF. The CDR3 DNA is TGTGCCAGCAGTTTATGGGGCAGACTTACCGAGAACTATGGCTACACCTTC.

The rearrangement links TRBV3-1 (or the pseudogene TRBV3-2) to TRBJ2-1, with D perhaps matching TRBD2 (6 bases). V gave up 1 base and J gave up 4 bases, with 11 bases separating them. Germline values: CDR1 LGHDT, CDR2 YNNKEL (reference sequence). This CDR3 comprises 15 residues. The CDR3: CASSQVTRGYNEQFF. The CDR3 DNA is TGTGCCAGCAGCCAAGTGACTCGGGGGTACAATGAGCAGTTCTTC.

The chain combines TRBV21-1 with TRBJ1-2. TRBV21-1 is designated a pseudogene. The CDR3 totals 14 residues. The CDR3 nucleotides are TGTGCCAGCAGCCTACGAGCGGGGGAGGATGGCTACACCTTC. Amino acids: CASSLRAGEDGYTF.

The CDR3 is CASSPYRTQGASYEQYF. CDR3 nucleotides: TGTGCCAGCTCACCATATCGGACACAGGGGGCATCCTACGAGCAGTACTTC. This rearrangement joins TRBV18 to TRBJ2-7, with 9 bases aligning to TRBD1. The CDR3 contains 17 residues. V lost 2 bases, J lost 1 base, and 9 bases stayed unmatched. CDR1 is KGHSH, CDR2 LQKENI, per germline.

J is TRBJ2-3 and V is TRBV27; 10 bases are shared with TRBD2. Germline V gives CDR1 MNHEY, CDR2 SMNVEV (reference sequence). With 5 bases clipped from V and 3 bases from J, the junction kept 11 bases outside the gene matches. The CDR3 is 17 amino acids. CDR3 bases: TGTGCCAGCAGTCCACTTCGGACTAGCGGAGTAACAGATACGCAGTATTTT. Amino acid sequence: CASSPLRTSGVTDTQYF.

This clone showed up just a few times. The J gene is TRBJ2-5, the V gene TRBV19; weak D call: TRBD1 (6 bases). The CDR3 runs 14 residues. Deletions cut 4 bases from V and 3 bases from J, with 12 bases between. Germline CDR1 and CDR2: LNHDA and SQIVND (reference sequence). In nucleotides, the CDR3 is TGTGCCAGTAGTACCAACAGGGACAAAGAGACCCAGTACTTC. As protein: CASSTNRDKETQYF.

The rearrangement uses TRBV14 and TRBJ1-2; the match to TRBD1 covers 8 bases. Per germline, CDR1 SGHDN and CDR2 FVKESK. The CDR3 length is 14 residues. V was clipped by 2 bases and J by 6 bases; unmatched bases: 5. CDR3 sequence reads: CASSQTTGVHGYTF. The CDR3 nucleotides read TGTGCCAGCAGCCAAACGACAGGGGTTCATGGCTACACCTTC.